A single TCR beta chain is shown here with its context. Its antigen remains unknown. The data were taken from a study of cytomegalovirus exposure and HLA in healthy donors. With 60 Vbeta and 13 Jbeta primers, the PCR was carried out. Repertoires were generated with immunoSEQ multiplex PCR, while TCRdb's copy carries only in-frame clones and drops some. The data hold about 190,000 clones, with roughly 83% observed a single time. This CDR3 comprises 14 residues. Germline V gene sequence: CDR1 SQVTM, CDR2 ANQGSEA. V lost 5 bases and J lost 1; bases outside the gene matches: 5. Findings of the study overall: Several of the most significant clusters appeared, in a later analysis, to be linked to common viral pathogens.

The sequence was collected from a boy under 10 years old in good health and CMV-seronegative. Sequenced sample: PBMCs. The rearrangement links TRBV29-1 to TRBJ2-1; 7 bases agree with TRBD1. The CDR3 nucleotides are TGCAGCGTTAGACAGGGATTATCCTACAATGAGCAGTTCTTC. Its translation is CSVRQGLSYNEQFF.